This T cell receptor (beta chain) was documented in a study of graft-versus-host responses after intestinal transplantation. About the study: Every recipient underwent anti-thymocyte globulin induction, then tacrolimus and steroids for 2 to 3 years.

This clone was seen only once. The target antigen is unknown. Only in-frame clones appear in the TCRdb table, and some are missing; sequencing was by immunoSEQ multiplex PCR. The data hold 65,000 to 85,000 clones, with roughly 84% observed a single time. Points from the study as a whole: Present in recipient marrow, GvH clones included some that appeared first in ileum or blood. With peak circulating GvH clone levels came an association with early post-transplant HvG declines.

The material was unstimulated CD8+ T cells sorted from spleen or lymph node cells, obtained before transplant. This receptor was obtained from a human donor who was the organ donor for an intestinal transplant.

This CDR3 is CASSLGTTLYNEQFF. In nucleotides, the CDR3 is TGTGCCAGCAGTTTGGGGACTACGTTGTACAATGAGCAGTTCTTC. The chain links TRBV28 to TRBJ2-1; 7 bases are a match to TRBD2. The CDR3 is made up of 15 amino acids. Germline V gives CDR1 MDHEN, CDR2 SYDVKM. Trimming cost V 3 bases and J 4 bases; bases outside gene matches: 6.